The clone carrying this TCR beta chain has a handful of counts. The sample contains more than one DNA sequence encoding this CDR3. TCRdb reprocessed the PCR reads using MiXCR. In the table there are some 16,000 clones, roughly 24% of which are singletons. This specimen comes from a study of metastatic and nonmetastatic thyroid tumors. This CDR3 is 13 amino acids long. Germline values: CDR1 SQVTM, CDR2 ANQGSEA. J was trimmed by 2 bases and V by 6 bases; bases with no gene match: 5. Until they underwent thyroid surgery, no patient had received any treatment. The chain carries TRBV29-1 and TRBJ2-7, with TRBD1 matching 9 bases. The material sequenced was tumor tissue. This receptor was obtained from a female donor with papillary thyroid cancer or a benign thyroid nodule (not recorded which). Some clones in this sample may be carry-over from other donors' samples. As DNA, the CDR3 is TGCAGCGTACCGGGACAGGGAGCCTACGAGCAGTACTTC. Translation gives CSVPGQGAYEQYF.